This T cell receptor (beta chain) was captured in a study of identical twins. Germline V gene sequence: CDR1 SGDLS, CDR2 YYNGEE. After removal of 5 bases from V and 0 bases from J, the junction contained 9 bases not matched to a gene. The CDR3 length is 16 residues. One entry per CDR3 protein results from TCRdb running MiXCR on the 5' RACE reads. The sample contains roughly 350,000 distinct CDR3 sequences, roughly 12% of which appear only once. The same sample was also used in a study of yellow fever vaccine responses in identical twins.

The V and J genes are TRBV9 and TRBJ2-3; 7 bases are a match to TRBD2. The specimen was CD8+ T cells sorted from blood. The sequence derives from a woman younger than 35 in good health. The chain's CDR3 is CASSPGTIPSTDTQYF. CDR3 nucleotides: TGTGCCAGCAGTCCCGGGACTATCCCTAGCACAGATACGCAGTATTTT.